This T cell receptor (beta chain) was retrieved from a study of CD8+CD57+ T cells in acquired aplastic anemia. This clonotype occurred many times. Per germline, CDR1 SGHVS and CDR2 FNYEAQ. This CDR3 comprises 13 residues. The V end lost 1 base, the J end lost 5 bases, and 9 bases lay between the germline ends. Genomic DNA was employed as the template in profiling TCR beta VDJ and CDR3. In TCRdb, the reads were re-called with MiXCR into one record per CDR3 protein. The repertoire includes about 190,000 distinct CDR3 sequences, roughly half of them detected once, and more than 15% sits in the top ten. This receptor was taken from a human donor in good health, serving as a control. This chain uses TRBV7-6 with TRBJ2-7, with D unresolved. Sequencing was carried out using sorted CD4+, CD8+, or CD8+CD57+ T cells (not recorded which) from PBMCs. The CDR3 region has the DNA TGTGCCAGCAGCTTAGGTCCCCGGAACGAGCAGTACTTC. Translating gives CASSLGPRNEQYF. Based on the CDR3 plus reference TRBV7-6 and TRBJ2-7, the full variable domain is GAGVSQSPRYKVTKRGQDVALRCDPISGHVSLYWYRQALGQGPEFLTYFNYEAQQDKSGLPNDRFSAERPEGSISTLTIQRTEQRDSAMYRCASSLGPRNEQYFGPGTRLTVT.